This T cell receptor (beta chain) was retrieved from a study of blood T cell repertoires in COVID-19. TCRdb's table, derived via immunoSEQ multiplex PCR, lists solely in-frame clones and lacks some. The repertoire has approximately 58,000 clones, 77% of them found once; the top ten carry 35% to 55%. V was pared by 4 bases and J by 8 bases, with 11 bases of the junction left unmatched. Germline loops: CDR1 LGHNA, CDR2 YSLEER. The CDR3 is 16 residues long. Sequences were obtained from peripheral blood. This chain connects TRBV4-3 to TRBJ1-4, with 9 positions matching TRBD1. The TCR comes from a man aged 65 to 85 with active or convalescent COVID-19. DNA of the CDR3: TGCGCCAGCAGCCCTGGGGAGGGGACAGGGACGGAAAAACTGTTTTTT. This codes for CASSPGEGTGTEKLFF.